This T cell receptor (beta chain) derives from a study of T cells in Graves' hyperthyroidism and ophthalmopathy. Using RNA transcripts as the source, TCR beta CDR3 regions were amplified. The HTBI primer set was used in a first-round RT-PCR of the TCR CDR3. MiXCR was run by TCRdb on the multiplex PCR reads, yielding one entry per CDR3 protein. The sample has fewer than 900,000 distinct CDR3 sequences, less than 20% seen once. The germline CDR1 and CDR2 sequences are SEHNR and FQNEAQ (reference sequence). Trimming left V 3 bases short and J 3 bases short, with 16 bases between. The CDR3 runs to 16 residues.

Sequencing was carried out using blood. The chain has TRBV7-9 and TRBJ2-3; D is tentatively TRBD1 or TRBD2 (6 bases each). This TCR derives from a young man with Graves' hyperthyroidism. The CDR3 nucleotides are TGTGCCAGCAGCTTCCCGACTAGAGGGGGGACAGATACGCAGTATTTT. It translates to CASSFPTRGGTDTQYF.